The 14 T cell receptor beta chains presented below share a single source sample, sequenced in a study of blood T cell repertoires in COVID-19. Data came from immunoSEQ multiplex PCR; TCRdb stores just in-frame clones and leaves some out. Here the sample spans some 30,000 clones, 85% to 90% being singletons. The sample taken for sequencing was peripheral blood. The source is a man aged 65-85 years with active COVID-19.

The chain combines TRBV19 with TRBJ2-5; 10 bases agree with TRBD2. Trimming took 5 bases from V and 9 from J; bases not matched to a gene: 12. CDR1 LNHDA and CDR2 SQIVND come from the germline V gene (reference sequence). The length of the CDR3 is 15 residues. The CDR3, as DNA: TGTGCCAGTAGTCCACCGGGACTAGCGTACGCGGCCCAGTACTTC. Protein sequence: CASSPPGLAYAAQYF.

The chain has TRBV6-5 and TRBJ2-3, with TRBD2 matching over 7 bases. This CDR3 comprises 14 residues. The junction had 7 bases not matched to a gene; V was cut back by 6 bases and J by 4 bases. CDR1 is MNHEY, CDR2 SVGAGI, per germline. The CDR3 bases are TGTGCCAGCAGACTAGCGCGGGGTGCAGATACGCAGTATTTT. It translates to CASRLARGADTQYF.

This chain joins TRBV9 and TRBJ2-1; TRBD2 matches 7 bases. CDR1 and CDR2 from the germline V gene are SGDLS and YYNGEE. This CDR3 has 17 residues. V shed 4 bases, J shed 1 base, and the junction held 11 bases outside the gene matches. This CDR3 reads CASSIPGASGSYNEQFF. In nucleotides, the CDR3 is TGTGCCAGCAGCATCCCCGGGGCTAGCGGTTCCTACAATGAGCAGTTCTTC.

This clone was recorded once. DNA of the CDR3: TGTGCCAGCAGCGTAGGAGGGGGCGAAGGCACCGGGGAGCTGTTTTTT. It encodes CASSVGGGEGTGELFF. The V gene is TRBV9, the J gene TRBJ2-2, with 7 bases matching TRBD1. CDR1 SGDLS and CDR2 YYNGEE come from the germline V gene. Trimming at V came to 0 bases and at J to 4 bases, leaving 6 bases not matched to a gene. This CDR3 is 16 amino acids long.

The V gene is TRBV5-5, the J gene TRBJ1-2; D may be TRBD1 (6 bases). Trimming shortened V by 3 bases and J by 4 bases, and 22 bases separated the two germline ends. The germline V gene has CDR1 SGHKS and CDR2 YYEKEE (reference sequence). The CDR3 length is 17 residues. The CDR3 DNA reads TGTGCCAGCAGCTGGGACCCTACAGGGCATCGGTTCTATGGCTACACCTTC. Protein: CASSWDPTGHRFYGYTF. The whole variable domain, remainder taken from reference TRBV5-5 and TRBJ1-2, is DAGVTQSPTHLIKTRGQQVTLRCSPISGHKSVSWYQQVLGQGPQFIFQYYEKEERGRGNFPDRFSARQFPNYSSELNVNALLLGDSALYLCASSWDPTGHRFYGYTFGSGTRLTVV.

The chain is built from TRBV6-2 or TRBV6-3 and TRBJ2-3; D not certain. The V end lost 0 bases, the J end lost 6 bases, and 10 bases lay between the germline ends. CDR1 MNHEY and CDR2 SVGEGT come from the germline V gene. The CDR3 is made up of 14 amino acids. In nucleotides, the CDR3 is TGTGCCAGCAGTTACTCGAATCGGGTGGATACGCAGTATTTT. It specifies CASSYSNRVDTQYF.

For the CDR3, the DNA is TGTGCCAGCAGTTACTCGAAAATCCTCCAGGGGCCTTTCTTT. Its translation is CASSYSKILQGPFF. The chain couples TRBV6-6 to TRBJ1-1; possible D gene TRBD1, 6 bases. This CDR3 spans 14 amino acids. Germline-derived CDR1 and CDR2 are MNHNY and SVGAGI (reference sequence). V lost 0 bases, J lost 12 bases, and 17 bases lay in between.

V is TRBV10-2 and J is TRBJ2-1, with a weak D call TRBD2 (5 bases). Trimming removed 2 bases at V and 7 bases at J, with 18 bases between. The germline V gene has CDR1 WSHSY and CDR2 SAAADI. The CDR3 consists of 16 residues. The CDR3: CASSEGVGLLRNEQFF. The CDR3 nucleotides read TGCGCCAGCAGTGAGGGGGTAGGACTTCTTAGGAATGAGCAGTTCTTC.

The chain employs TRBV10-2 and TRBJ1-5; D perhaps matches TRBD1 (6 bases). Trimming took off 1 base at V and 5 bases at J, with 12 bases between the two ends. CDR3 length equals 15 residues. Germline CDR1 reads WSHSY; CDR2 reads SAAADI. CDR3 loop: CASSELGGWDQPQHF. The DNA of the CDR3 is TGCGCCAGCAGTGAGTTAGGGGGTTGGGATCAGCCCCAGCATTTT.

The chain carries TRBV5-1 and TRBJ2-3; TRBD2 aligns across 7 bases. V trimming: 0 bases; J trimming: 4 bases; junction bases outside the gene matches: 14. The germline V gene encodes CDR1 SGHRS and CDR2 YFSETQ. The CDR3 totals 18 residues. The CDR3: CASSLAGWEGRMADTQYF. The CDR3 nucleotides read TGCGCCAGCAGCTTGGCCGGGTGGGAGGGGCGAATGGCAGATACGCAGTATTTT.

The DNA of the CDR3 is TGTGCCACCAGTGACCCGGGACAGGGGACAGATACGCAGTATTTT. Encoded protein: CATSDPGQGTDTQYF. The chain joins TRBV24-1 to TRBJ2-3; TRBD1 agrees at 10 bases. The CDR3 is 15 amino acids. J was trimmed by 3 bases and V by 4 bases; bases with no gene match: 3. CDR1 is KGHDR, CDR2 SFDVKD, per germline.

The chain has TRBV7-2 and TRBJ2-3, with 9 bases aligning to TRBD2. The V gene end was trimmed by 1 base and the J gene end by 0 bases; junction bases not matched to a gene: 8. The germline CDR1 and CDR2 sequences are SGHTA and FQGNSA. This CDR3 contains 18 residues. The CDR3 bases are TGTGCCAGCAGCTTAGGCAGCGGGAGGAGTCCTAGCACAGATACGCAGTATTTT. Residues: CASSLGSGRSPSTDTQYF.

This clone was found once. The CDR3: CASSLGTSGRVEQFF. The CDR3 DNA reads as TGCGCCAGCAGCTTGGGGACTAGCGGGAGGGTCGAGCAGTTCTTC. This rearrangement joins TRBV5-1 to TRBJ2-1, with TRBD2 matching over 15 bases. The CDR3 extends over 15 amino acids. The junction had 2 bases not matched to a gene; V was cut back by 0 bases and J by 10 bases. Per germline, CDR1 SGHRS and CDR2 YFSETQ. Combining the CDR3 with reference TRBV5-1 and TRBJ2-1 gives the whole variable domain KAGVTQTPRYLIKTRGQQVTLSCSPISGHRSVSWYQQTPGQGLQFLFEYFSETQRNKGNFPGRFSGRQFSNSRSEMNVSTLELGDSALYLCASSLGTSGRVEQFFGPGTRLTVL.

The chain joins TRBV2 to TRBJ1-4; D call uncertain. Germline V gene lookup returns CDR1 SNHLY and CDR2 FYNNEI. V was clipped by 5 bases and J by 7 bases, with 14 bases between them. This CDR3 comprises 14 residues. This CDR3 is CASSFQMESEKLFF. The CDR3 DNA is TGTGCCAGCAGTTTCCAGATGGAGAGTGAAAAACTGTTTTTT.